These 11 T cell receptor beta chains came from one sample sequenced in a study of cytomegalovirus exposure and HLA in healthy donors. Amplification used 60 Vbeta primers and 13 Jbeta primers. Sequencing used immunoSEQ multiplex PCR; TCRdb keeps in-frame clones, though not all of them. The sample lists 63,000 or so clones; around four fifths were seen once. Sequenced input: PBMCs. These receptor sequences come from a woman under 40 in good health and CMV-seronegative.

The V call is TRBV30, the J call TRBJ1-2; 7 nucleotides line up with TRBD1. Trimming at V came to 2 bases and at J to 5 bases, leaving 2 bases not matched to a gene. This CDR3 contains 12 residues. The germline CDR1 and CDR2 sequences are GTSNPN and SVGIG (reference sequence). CDR3 nucleotides: TGTGCCTGGAGTCCACAGGGGTATGGCTACACCTTC. This gives the protein CAWSPQGYGYTF.

Only one count was recorded for this clone. This chain links TRBV5-4 with TRBJ1-1; D possibly corresponds to TRBD1 (5 bases). Germline V gene sequence: CDR1 SGHNT, CDR2 YYREEE (reference sequence). V was clipped by 3 bases and J by 1 base, with 10 bases between them. The CDR3 covers 14 residues. DNA of the CDR3: TGTGCCAGCAGCTCCCGCGACAGGAACACTGAAGCTTTCTTT. Residues: CASSSRDRNTEAFF.

The chain uses TRBV6-5 and TRBJ2-1; tentative D call: TRBD2 (6 bases). CDR1 and CDR2 (germline): MNHEY, SVGAGI. The germline V and J ends were trimmed by 4 bases and 4 bases, with 11 bases remaining between them. The CDR3 has 14 amino acids. In DNA form, the CDR3 reads TGTGCCAGCAGTTCCGGCGGGGCGTACAATGAGCAGTTCTTC. Translating it yields CASSSGGAYNEQFF.

The chain recombines TRBV7-8 with TRBJ2-3, with TRBD1 as a possible D gene (5 bases). V was pared by 0 bases and J by 2 bases, with 9 bases between. This CDR3 contains 15 residues. CDR1 is SGHVS and CDR2 is FQNEAQ in the germline V gene. CDR3 sequence reads: CASSLAGRYTDTQYF. The CDR3 region has the DNA TGTGCCAGCAGCTTAGCGGGGCGGTACACAGATACGCAGTATTTT.

This chain uses TRBV29-1 with TRBJ1-6; TRBD1 aligns across 7 bases. CDR1 SQVTM and CDR2 ANQGSEA come from the germline V gene. The CDR3 spans 13 residues. Trimming at V came to 6 bases and at J to 7 bases, leaving 6 bases not matched to a gene. The CDR3 DNA sequence: TGCAGCGTCAGGGGGTCATCGAATTCACCCCTCCACTTT. It specifies CSVRGSSNSPLHF. Supplemented by reference TRBV29-1 and TRBJ1-6, the full variable domain reads SAVISQKPSRDICQRGTSLTIQCQVDSQVTMMFWYRQQPGQSLTLIATANQGSEATYESGFVIDKFPISRPNLTFSTLTVSNMSPEDSSIYLCSVRGSSNSPLHFGNGTRLTVT.

Of note for this clone: At one end, the junction sequence differs from germline, possibly due to a read error. The chain uses TRBV4-1 and TRBJ1-1; the match to TRBD1 covers 7 bases. This CDR3 region has 13 residues. Germline-derived CDR1 and CDR2 are MGHRA and YSYEKL. The DNA of the CDR3 is TGCGCCAGCGGCCACCCCGGACAGGCTGAAATCTTCTTT. This codes for CASGHPGQAEIFF.

The chain combines TRBV29-1 with TRBJ2-1, with 10 bases matching TRBD2. This CDR3 spans 18 amino acids. Germline CDR1 is SQVTM and CDR2 is ANQGSEA. Losses at the gene ends were 2 bases for V and 10 bases for J; bases not matched to a gene: 20. The CDR3, as DNA: TGCAGCGTTGAATACAGCGGGAGGGCCGGACCCCCCCCTTGGGAGCAGTTCTTC. This encodes CSVEYSGRAGPPPWEQFF.

The rearrangement links TRBV7-9 to TRBJ1-1; TRBD1 matches 12 bases. CDR1 is SEHNR and CDR2 is FQNEAQ in the germline V gene (reference sequence). J lost 4 bases, V lost 5 bases, and 8 bases had no gene match. The length of the CDR3 is 16 residues. In DNA, the CDR3 is TGTGCCAGCAGCCCCCAGGGACAGGGGGCAGCCACTGAAGCTTTCTTT. It specifies CASSPQGQGAATEAFF.

The chain uses TRBV5-1 and TRBJ2-5, with 8 bases that match TRBD1. V trimming: 0 bases; J trimming: 3 bases; junction bases outside the gene matches: 1. Looked up from germline, CDR1 is SGHRS and CDR2 is YFSETQ. The CDR3 is made up of 14 amino acids. For the CDR3, the DNA is TGCGCCAGCAGCTTGGCAGGGGGCAAAGAGACCCAGTACTTC. Translating gives CASSLAGGKETQYF.

This chain joins TRBV30 and TRBJ2-3; D not certain. Trimming cost V 0 bases and J 0 bases, with 4 bases left between them. Germline values: CDR1 GTSNPN, CDR2 SVGIG (reference sequence). This CDR3 comprises 13 residues. For the CDR3, the DNA is TGTGCCTGGAGTGTACTCAGCACAGATACGCAGTATTTT. Protein sequence: CAWSVLSTDTQYF.

The chain links TRBV19 to TRBJ1-5; D remains unclear. This CDR3 region has 13 residues. V dropped 5 bases and J dropped 5 bases, with 10 bases sitting between them. Germline lookup yields CDR1 LNHDA and CDR2 SQIVND (reference sequence). This CDR3 is CASSPSEHQPQHF. The CDR3, as DNA: TGTGCCAGTAGTCCGAGCGAACATCAGCCCCAGCATTTT. Looking up the rest from reference TRBV19 and TRBJ1-5 gives the full variable domain: DGGITQSPKYLFRKEGQNVTLSCEQNLNHDAMYWYRQDPGQGLRLIYYSQIVNDFQKGDIAEGYSVSREKKESFPLTVTSAQKNPTAFYLCASSPSEHQPQHFGDGTRLSIL.